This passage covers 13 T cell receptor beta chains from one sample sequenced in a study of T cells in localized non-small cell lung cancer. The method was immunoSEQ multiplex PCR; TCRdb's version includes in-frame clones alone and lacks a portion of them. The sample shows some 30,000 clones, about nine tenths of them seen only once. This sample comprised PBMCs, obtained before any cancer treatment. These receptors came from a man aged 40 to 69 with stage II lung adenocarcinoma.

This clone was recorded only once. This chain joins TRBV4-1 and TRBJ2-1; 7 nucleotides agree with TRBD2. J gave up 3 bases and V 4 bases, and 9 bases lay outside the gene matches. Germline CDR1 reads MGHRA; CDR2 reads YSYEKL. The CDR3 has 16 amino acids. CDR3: CASSPLAEMYYNEQFF. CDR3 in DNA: TGCGCCAGCAGCCCCCTAGCGGAGATGTACTACAATGAGCAGTTCTTC.

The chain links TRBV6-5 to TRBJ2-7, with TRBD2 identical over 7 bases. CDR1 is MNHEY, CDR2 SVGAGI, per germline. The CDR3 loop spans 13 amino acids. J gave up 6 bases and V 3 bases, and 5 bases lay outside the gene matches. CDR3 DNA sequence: TGTGCCAGCAGTTATCGCAGGGAGGGCGAGCAGTACTTC. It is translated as CASSYRREGEQYF.

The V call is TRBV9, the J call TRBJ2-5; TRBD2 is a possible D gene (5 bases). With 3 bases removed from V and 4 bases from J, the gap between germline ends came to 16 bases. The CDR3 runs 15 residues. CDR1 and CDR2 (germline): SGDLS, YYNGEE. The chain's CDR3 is CASSAVAFGPETQYF. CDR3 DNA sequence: TGTGCCAGCAGCGCCGTAGCGTTCGGCCCAGAGACCCAGTACTTC.

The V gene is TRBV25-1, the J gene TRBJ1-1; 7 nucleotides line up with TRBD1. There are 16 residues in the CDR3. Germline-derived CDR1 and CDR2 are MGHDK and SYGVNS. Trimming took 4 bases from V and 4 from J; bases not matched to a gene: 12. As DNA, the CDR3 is TGTGCCAGCAGTGGACAGGGCTGGACTATGGGCACTGAAGCTTTCTTT. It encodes CASSGQGWTMGTEAFF.

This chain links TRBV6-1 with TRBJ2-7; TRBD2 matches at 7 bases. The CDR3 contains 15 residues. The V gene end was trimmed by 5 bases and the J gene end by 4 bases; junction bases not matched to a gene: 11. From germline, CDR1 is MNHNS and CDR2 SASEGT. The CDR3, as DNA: TGTGCCAGCAGTCAGCGACGGACTAGAGGGTACGAGCAGTACTTC. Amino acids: CASSQRRTRGYEQYF.

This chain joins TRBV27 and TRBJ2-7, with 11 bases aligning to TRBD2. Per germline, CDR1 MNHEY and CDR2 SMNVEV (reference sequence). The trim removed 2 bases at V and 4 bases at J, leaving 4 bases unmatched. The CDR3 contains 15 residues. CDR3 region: CASSLIGTSGYEQYF. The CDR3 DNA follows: TGTGCCAGCAGTTTAATCGGGACTAGCGGTTACGAGCAGTACTTC.

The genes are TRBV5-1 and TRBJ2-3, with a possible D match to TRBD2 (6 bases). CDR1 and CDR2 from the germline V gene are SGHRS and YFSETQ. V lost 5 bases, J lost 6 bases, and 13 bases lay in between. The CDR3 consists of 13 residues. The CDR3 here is CASSRGGKDTQYF. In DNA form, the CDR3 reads TGCGCCAGCAGTAGGGGCGGGAAGGATACGCAGTATTTT.

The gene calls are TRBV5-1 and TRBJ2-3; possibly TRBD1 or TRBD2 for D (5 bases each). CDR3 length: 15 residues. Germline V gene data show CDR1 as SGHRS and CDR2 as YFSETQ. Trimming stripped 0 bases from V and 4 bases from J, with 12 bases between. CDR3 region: CASSLAGRGADTQYF. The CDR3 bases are TGCGCCAGCAGCTTGGCGGGACGAGGAGCAGATACGCAGTATTTT.

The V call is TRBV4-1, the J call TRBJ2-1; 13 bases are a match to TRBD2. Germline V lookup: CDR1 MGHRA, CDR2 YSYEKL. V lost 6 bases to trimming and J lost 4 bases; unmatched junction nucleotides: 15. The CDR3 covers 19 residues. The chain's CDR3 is CASRIKPTSGRFGYNEQFF. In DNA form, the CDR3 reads TGCGCCAGCAGAATTAAACCGACTAGCGGGAGGTTCGGGTACAATGAGCAGTTCTTC.

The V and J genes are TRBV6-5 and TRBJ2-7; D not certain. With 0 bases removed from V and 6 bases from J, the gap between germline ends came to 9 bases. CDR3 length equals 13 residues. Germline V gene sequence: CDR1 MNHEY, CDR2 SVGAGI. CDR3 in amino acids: CASSYSIDLEQYF. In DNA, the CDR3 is TGTGCCAGCAGTTACTCGATTGATCTCGAGCAGTACTTC.

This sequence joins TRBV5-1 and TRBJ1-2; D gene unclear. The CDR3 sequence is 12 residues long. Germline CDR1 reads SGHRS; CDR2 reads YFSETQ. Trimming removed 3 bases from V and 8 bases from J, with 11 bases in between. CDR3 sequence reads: CASSSGLEGYTF. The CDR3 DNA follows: TGCGCCAGCAGCTCTGGGTTGGAAGGCTACACCTTC.

CDR3 bases: TGTGCCAGCAGCTTAGGAGAGAGCGTAAACACAGATACGCAGTATTTT. It translates to CASSLGESVNTDTQYF. The J gene is TRBJ2-3, the V gene TRBV11-2; D is unresolved. V lost 1 base to trimming and J lost 2 bases, with 13 bases between them. This CDR3 spans 16 amino acids. Germline V lookup: CDR1 SGHAT, CDR2 FQNNGV.

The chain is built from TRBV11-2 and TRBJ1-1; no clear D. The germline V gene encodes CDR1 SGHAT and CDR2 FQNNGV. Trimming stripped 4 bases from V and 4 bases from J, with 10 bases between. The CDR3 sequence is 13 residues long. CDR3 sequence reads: CASSYYRGTEAFF. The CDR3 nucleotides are TGTGCCAGCAGCTATTATCGGGGCACTGAAGCTTTCTTT.